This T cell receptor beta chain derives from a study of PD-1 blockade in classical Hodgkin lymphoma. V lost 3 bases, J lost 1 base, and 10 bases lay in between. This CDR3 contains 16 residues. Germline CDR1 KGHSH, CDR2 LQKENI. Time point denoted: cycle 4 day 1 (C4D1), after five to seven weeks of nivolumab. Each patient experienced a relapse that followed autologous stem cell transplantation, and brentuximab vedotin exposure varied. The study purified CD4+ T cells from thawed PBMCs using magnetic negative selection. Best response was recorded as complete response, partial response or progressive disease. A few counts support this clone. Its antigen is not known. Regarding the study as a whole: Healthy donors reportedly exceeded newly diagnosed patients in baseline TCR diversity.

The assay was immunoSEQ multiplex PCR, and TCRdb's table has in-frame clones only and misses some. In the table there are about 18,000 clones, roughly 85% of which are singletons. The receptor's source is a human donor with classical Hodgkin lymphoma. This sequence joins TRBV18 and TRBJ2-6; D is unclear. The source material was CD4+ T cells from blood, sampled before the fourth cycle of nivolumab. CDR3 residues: CASSPQQQSGANVLTF. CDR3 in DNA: TGTGCCAGCTCACCTCAACAACAATCTGGGGCCAACGTCCTGACTTTC. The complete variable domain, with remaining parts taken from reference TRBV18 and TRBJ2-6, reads NAGVMQNPRHLVRRRGQEARLRCSPMKGHSHVYWYRQLPEEGLKFMVYLQKENIIDESGMPKERFSAEFPKEGPSILRIQQVVRGDSAAYFCASSPQQQSGANVLTFGAGSRLTVL.